What follows are 7 T cell receptor beta chains derived from one specimen sequenced in a study of shared clonotypes between healthy human individuals. The table came from immunoSEQ multiplex PCR; TCRdb's copy has only in-frame clones and leaves some out. The profile shows roughly 490,000 clones, around 79% of them singletons. Sequencing was performed on PBMCs. These receptor sequences come from a woman in her forties in good health. Some clones in this sample may be carry-over from other donors' samples.

With respect to this clone: Only one base separates this from a far larger clonotype, so it likely reflects a read error. The chain combines TRBV28 with TRBJ1-1, with D possibly matching TRBD1 (5 bases). Deletions cut 2 bases from V and 5 bases from J, with 18 bases between. The CDR3 extends over 16 amino acids. Germline CDR1 reads MDHEN; CDR2 reads SYDVKM. The CDR3 DNA sequence: TGTGCCAGCAGTTTAACGATCGAGCAGGAGGGGACTGAAGCTTTCTTT. Its translation is CASSLTIEQEGTEAFF.

The chain is built from TRBV29-1 and TRBJ1-2; a weak D match, TRBD1 (6 bases). Per germline, CDR1 SQVTM and CDR2 ANQGSEA. CDR3 size: 14 residues. The V end lost 3 bases, the J end lost 5 bases, and 16 bases lay between the germline ends. CDR3 loop: CSVDYRGRPYGYTF. CDR3 coding DNA: TGCAGCGTTGATTATCGGGGGCGGCCTTATGGCTACACCTTC.

V and J are TRBV18 and TRBJ1-5, with TRBD1 as a possible D gene (6 bases). Germline CDR1 and CDR2: KGHSH and LQKENI. This CDR3 is built from 13 residues. Trimming took off 5 bases at V and 4 bases at J, with 9 bases between the two ends. CDR3 protein: CASSSDRNQPQHF. The DNA of the CDR3 is TGTGCCAGCTCATCCGACAGGAATCAGCCCCAGCATTTT.

The chain links TRBV28 to TRBJ2-7; TRBD2 matches at 9 bases. There are 16 residues in the CDR3. The junction had 11 bases not matched to a gene; V was cut back by 8 bases and J by 0 bases. Looked up from germline, CDR1 is MDHEN and CDR2 is SYDVKM. Here the CDR3 DNA reads TGTGCCAGCGTGGGGGCCAGCGGGAGGAACTCCTACGAGCAGTACTTC. Translating gives CASVGASGRNSYEQYF.

CDR3 residues: CASSGLAGGGETQYF. CDR3 in DNA: TGTGCCAGCAGCGGACTAGCGGGAGGGGGGGAGACCCAGTACTTC. The chain employs TRBV4-2 and TRBJ2-5; TRBD2 aligns across 15 bases. CDR1 is LGHNA and CDR2 is YNFKEQ in the germline V gene. J gave up 5 bases and V 5 bases, and 3 bases lay outside the gene matches. CDR3 length: 15 amino acids.

This sequence joins TRBV20-1 and TRBJ2-3; D call uncertain. Germline V gene lookup returns CDR1 DFQATT and CDR2 SNEGSKA (reference sequence). This CDR3 is built from 11 residues. Deletions cut 6 bases from V and 6 bases from J, with 10 bases between. The CDR3 is CSAQIFDTQYF. Written as DNA, the CDR3 is TGCAGTGCACAAATCTTCGATACGCAGTATTTT.

This clone has only one observation. This chain links TRBV6-1 with TRBJ2-2, with 11 bases that match TRBD2. The germline CDR1 and CDR2 sequences are MNHNS and SASEGT. V trimming: 4 bases; J trimming: 7 bases; junction bases outside the gene matches: 5. This CDR3 comprises 15 residues. The CDR3 nucleotides read TGTGCCAGCAGTGGCCTAGCGGGAGGAAACGGGGAGCTGTTTTTT. Translated: CASSGLAGGNGELFF.